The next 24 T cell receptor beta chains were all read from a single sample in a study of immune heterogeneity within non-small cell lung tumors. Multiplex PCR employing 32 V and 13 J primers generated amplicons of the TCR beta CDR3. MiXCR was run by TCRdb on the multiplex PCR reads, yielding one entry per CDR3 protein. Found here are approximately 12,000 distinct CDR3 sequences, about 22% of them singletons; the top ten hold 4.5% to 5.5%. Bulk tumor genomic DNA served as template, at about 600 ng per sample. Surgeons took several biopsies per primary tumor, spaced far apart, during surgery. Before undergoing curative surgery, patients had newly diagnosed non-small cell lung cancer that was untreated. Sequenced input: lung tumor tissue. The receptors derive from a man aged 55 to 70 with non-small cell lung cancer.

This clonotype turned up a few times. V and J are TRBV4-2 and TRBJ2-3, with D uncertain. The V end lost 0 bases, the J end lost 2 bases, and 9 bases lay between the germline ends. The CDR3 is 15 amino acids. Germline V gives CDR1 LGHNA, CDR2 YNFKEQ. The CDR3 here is CASSQDYYNTDTQYF. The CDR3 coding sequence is TGTGCCAGCAGCCAAGATTACTACAACACAGATACGCAGTATTTT.

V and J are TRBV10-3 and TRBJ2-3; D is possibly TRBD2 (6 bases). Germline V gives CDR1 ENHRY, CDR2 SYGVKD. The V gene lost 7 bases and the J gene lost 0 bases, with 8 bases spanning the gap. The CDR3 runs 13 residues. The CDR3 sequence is CAIKGTSTDTQYF. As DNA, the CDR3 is TGTGCCATCAAGGGGACTAGCACAGATACGCAGTATTTT.

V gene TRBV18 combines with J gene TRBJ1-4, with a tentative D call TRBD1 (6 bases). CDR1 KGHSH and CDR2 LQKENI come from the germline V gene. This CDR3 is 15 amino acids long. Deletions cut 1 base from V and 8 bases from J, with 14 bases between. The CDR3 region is CASSPLQGQREKLFF. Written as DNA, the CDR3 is TGTGCCAGCTCACCACTCCAGGGGCAGCGAGAAAAACTGTTTTTT.

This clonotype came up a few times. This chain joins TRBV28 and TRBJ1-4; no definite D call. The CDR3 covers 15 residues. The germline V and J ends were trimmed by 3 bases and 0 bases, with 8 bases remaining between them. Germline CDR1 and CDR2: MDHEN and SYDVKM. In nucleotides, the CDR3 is TGTGCCAGCAGTTTTCTGCGGGCAACTAATGAAAAACTGTTTTTT. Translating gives CASSFLRATNEKLFF.

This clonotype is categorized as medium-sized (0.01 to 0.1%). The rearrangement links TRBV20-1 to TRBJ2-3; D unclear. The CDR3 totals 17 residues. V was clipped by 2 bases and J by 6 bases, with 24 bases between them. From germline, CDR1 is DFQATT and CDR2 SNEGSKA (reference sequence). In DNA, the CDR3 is TGCAGTGCTAGATCCCTTAGCTGGTCGCTGGTGGGGGATACGCAGTATTTT. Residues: CSARSLSWSLVGDTQYF.

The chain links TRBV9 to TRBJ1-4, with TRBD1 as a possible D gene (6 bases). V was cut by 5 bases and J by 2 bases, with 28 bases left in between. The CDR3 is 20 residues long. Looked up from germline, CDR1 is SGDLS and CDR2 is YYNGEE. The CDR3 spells CASSAAADSLAFTTNEKLFF. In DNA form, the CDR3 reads TGTGCCAGCAGTGCCGCGGCGGACAGCCTCGCCTTCACCACTAATGAAAAACTGTTTTTT. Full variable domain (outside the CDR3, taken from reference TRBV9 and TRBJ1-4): DSGVTQTPKHLITATGQRVTLRCSPRSGDLSVYWYQQSLDQGLQFLIQYYNGEERAKGNILERFSAQQFPDLHSELNLSSLELGDSALYFCASSAAADSLAFTTNEKLFFGSGTQLSVL.

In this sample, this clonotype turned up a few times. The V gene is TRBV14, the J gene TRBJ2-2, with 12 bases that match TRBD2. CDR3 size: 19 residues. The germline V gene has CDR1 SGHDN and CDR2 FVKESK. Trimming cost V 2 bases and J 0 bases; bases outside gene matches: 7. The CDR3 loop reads CASSQRLAGVTPNTGELFF. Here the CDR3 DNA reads TGTGCCAGCAGCCAAAGACTAGCGGGAGTAACGCCGAACACCGGGGAGCTGTTTTTT.

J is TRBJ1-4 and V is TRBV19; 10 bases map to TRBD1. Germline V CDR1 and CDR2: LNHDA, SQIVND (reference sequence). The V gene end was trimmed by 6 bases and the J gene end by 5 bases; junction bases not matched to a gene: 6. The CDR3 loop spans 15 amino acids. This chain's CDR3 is CASSPPGQGNEKLFF. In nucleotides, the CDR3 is TGTGCCAGTAGCCCGCCGGGACAGGGGAATGAAAAACTGTTTTTT.

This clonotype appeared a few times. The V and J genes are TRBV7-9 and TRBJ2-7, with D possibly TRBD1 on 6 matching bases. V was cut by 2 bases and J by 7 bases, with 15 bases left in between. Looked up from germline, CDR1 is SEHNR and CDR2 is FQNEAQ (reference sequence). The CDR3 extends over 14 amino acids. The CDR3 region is CASSLTAPGVEQYF. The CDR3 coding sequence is TGTGCCAGCAGCTTAACGGCCCCAGGGGTAGAGCAGTACTTC.

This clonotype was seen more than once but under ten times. The CDR3 sequence: CASSQGPQARPLHF. Here the CDR3 DNA reads TGCGCCAGCAGCCAAGGGCCCCAAGCAAGACCCCTCCACTTT. J is TRBJ1-6 and V is TRBV5-1; unclear D gene. From germline, CDR1 is SGHRS and CDR2 YFSETQ. This CDR3 has 14 residues. The ends were cut back, 4 bases at V and 12 bases at J, with 17 bases in the middle.

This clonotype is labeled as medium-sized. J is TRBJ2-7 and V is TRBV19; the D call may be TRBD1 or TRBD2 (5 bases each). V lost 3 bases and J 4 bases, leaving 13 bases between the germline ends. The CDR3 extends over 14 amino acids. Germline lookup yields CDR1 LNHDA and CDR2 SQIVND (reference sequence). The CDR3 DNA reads TGTGCCAGTAGTATTGGGGACCCATTTTACGAGCAGTACTTC. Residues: CASSIGDPFYEQYF.

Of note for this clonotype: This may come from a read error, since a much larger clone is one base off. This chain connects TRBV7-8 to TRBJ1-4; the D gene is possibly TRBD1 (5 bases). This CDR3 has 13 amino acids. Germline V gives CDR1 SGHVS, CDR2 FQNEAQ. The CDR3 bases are TGTGCCAGCAGCGAGGGACGAAATGAAAAACCGTTTTTT. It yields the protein CASSEGRNEKPFF.

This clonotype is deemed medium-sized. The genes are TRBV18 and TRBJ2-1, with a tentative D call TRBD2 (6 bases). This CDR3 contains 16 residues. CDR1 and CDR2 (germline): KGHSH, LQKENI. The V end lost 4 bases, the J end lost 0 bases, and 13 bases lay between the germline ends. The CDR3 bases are TGTGCCAGCTCACTTTTAGCGGTTAGCTCCTACAATGAGCAGTTCTTC. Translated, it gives CASSLLAVSSYNEQFF.

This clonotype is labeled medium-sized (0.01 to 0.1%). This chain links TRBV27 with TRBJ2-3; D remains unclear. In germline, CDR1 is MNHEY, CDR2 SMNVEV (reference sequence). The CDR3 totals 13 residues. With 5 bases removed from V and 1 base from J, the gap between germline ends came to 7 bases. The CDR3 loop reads CASSPFGTDTQYF. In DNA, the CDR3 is TGTGCCAGCAGTCCCTTCGGCACAGATACGCAGTATTTT.

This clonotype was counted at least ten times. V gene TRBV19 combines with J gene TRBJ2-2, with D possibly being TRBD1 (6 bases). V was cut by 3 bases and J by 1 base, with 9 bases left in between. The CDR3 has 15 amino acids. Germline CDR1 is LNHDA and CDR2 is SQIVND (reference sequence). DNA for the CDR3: TGTGCCAGTAGTATCACCAGGGGGAACACCGGGGAGCTGTTTTTT. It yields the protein CASSITRGNTGELFF.

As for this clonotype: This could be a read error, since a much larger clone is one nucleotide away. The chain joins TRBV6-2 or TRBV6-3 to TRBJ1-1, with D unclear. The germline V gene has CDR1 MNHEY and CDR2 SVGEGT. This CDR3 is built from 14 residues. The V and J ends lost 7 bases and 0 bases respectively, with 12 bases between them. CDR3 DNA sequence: TGTGCCAGCATTGAGGTCAGTTTGAACACTGAAGCTTTCTTT. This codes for CASIEVSLNTEAFF.

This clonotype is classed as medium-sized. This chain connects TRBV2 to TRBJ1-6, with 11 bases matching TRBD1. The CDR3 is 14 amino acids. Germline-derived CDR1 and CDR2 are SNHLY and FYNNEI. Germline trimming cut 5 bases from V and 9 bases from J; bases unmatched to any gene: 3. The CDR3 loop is CASSLGQGASPLHF. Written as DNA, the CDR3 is TGTGCCAGCAGTCTCGGACAGGGGGCTTCACCCCTCCACTTT.

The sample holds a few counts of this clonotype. CDR3 sequence (DNA): TGCAGTGCTAGTTCCAGCGGGCGGGGAGAGCAGTACTTC. This codes for CSASSSGRGEQYF. V is TRBV20-1 and J is TRBJ2-7; D may be TRBD2 (6 bases). Deletions cut 3 bases from V and 7 bases from J, with 16 bases between. The CDR3 length is 13 residues. Germline CDR1 is DFQATT and CDR2 is SNEGSKA (reference sequence).

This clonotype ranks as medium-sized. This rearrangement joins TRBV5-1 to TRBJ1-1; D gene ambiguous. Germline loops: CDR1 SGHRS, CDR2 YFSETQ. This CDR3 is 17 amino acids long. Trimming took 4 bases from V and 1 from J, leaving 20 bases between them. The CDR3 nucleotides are TGCGCCAGCAGCCCCGGAGTAGCAGGAGCTTCGAACACTGAAGCTTTCTTT. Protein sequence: CASSPGVAGASNTEAFF.

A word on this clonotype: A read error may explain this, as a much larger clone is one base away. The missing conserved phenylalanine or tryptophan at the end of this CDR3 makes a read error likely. CDR3 nucleotides: TGTGCCAGCAGTTTCGACAGGGGGAAAGAGACCCAGTACTCC. Translated: CASSFDRGKETQYS. V gene TRBV6-8 combines with J gene TRBJ2-5; TRBD1 aligns across 9 bases. The CDR3 length is 14 residues. CDR1 and CDR2 (germline): MNHGY, SAAAGT. The V segment lost 4 bases and the J segment 3 bases; nucleotides outside the gene matches: 3.

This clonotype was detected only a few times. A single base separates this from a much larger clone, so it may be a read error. The CDR3 spells CASSLSGGGGATEAFF. CDR3 nucleotides: TGTGCCAGCAGCTTAAGCGGGGGGGGGGGGGCCACTGAAGCTTTCTTT. The V and J genes are TRBV11-3 and TRBJ1-1; weak D call: TRBD1 (6 bases). Trimming took 2 bases from V and 4 from J, leaving 17 bases between them. The germline V gene encodes CDR1 SGHNT and CDR2 YENEEA. This CDR3 has 16 amino acids.

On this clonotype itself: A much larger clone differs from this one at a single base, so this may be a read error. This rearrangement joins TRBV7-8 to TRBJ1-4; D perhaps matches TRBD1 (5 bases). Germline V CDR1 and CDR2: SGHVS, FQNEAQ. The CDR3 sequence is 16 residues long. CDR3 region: CARSFLGVGVNEKLFF. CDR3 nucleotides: TGTGCCAGAAGCTTCCTTGGCGTGGGGGTAAATGAAAAACTGTTTTTT.

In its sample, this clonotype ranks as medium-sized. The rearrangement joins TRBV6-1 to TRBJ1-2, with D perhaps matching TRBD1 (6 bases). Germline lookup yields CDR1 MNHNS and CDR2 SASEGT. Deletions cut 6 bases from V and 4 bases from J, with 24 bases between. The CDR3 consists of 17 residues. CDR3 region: CASSYIGGQYISYGYTF. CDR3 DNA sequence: TGTGCCAGCAGCTACATCGGGGGGCAATATATTAGCTATGGCTACACCTTC.

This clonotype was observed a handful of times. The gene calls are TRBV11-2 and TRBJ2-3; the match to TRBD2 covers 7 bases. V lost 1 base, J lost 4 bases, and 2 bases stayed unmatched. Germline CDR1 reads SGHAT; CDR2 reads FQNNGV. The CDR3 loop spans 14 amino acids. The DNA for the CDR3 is TGTGCCAGCAGCTTAGTCCGGGGGGCAGATACGCAGTATTTT. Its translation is CASSLVRGADTQYF.